A selection of T cell receptor beta chains follows, all from one sample in a study of PD-L1 blockade in urothelial cancer. Produced via immunoSEQ multiplex PCR; TCRdb's table is partial and in-frame only. The repertoire includes 60,000 or so clones, approximately 81% of them detected once, and roughly 3.2% sits in the top ten. This specimen consisted of PBMCs, obtained around atezolizumab (anti-PD-L1) treatment. Receptors originate from a man between 70 and 80 years old with urothelial cancer. Both conserved end residues are part of each CDR3. The order of the fields is clone size, J gene, V gene, CDR3 length, D gene, CDR3 protein, CDR3 DNA. D genes are given only for firm matches. The size field is filled for only some rows; it gives once, few, many or a size class.

clone_size: once
j_call: TRBJ2-2
v_call: TRBV5-6
cdr3_length: 17
d_call: TRBD2
cdr3_aa: CASSLPSGRDYTGELFF
cdr3_nt: TGTGCCAGCAGCTTGCCTAGCGGGAGGGATTACACCGGGGAGCTGTTTTTT

clone_size: .
j_call: TRBJ1-3
v_call: TRBV6-6
cdr3_length: 16
d_call: TRBD1
cdr3_aa: CASSRLDRVRGNTIYF
cdr3_nt: TGTGCCAGCAGCCGCCTCGACAGGGTGAGAGGAAACACCATATATTTT

clone_size: few
j_call: TRBJ1-5
v_call: TRBV19
cdr3_length: 16
d_call: .
cdr3_aa: CASSIGPGYSNQPQHF
cdr3_nt: TGTGCCAGTAGTATCGGACCGGGATATAGCAATCAGCCCCAGCATTTT

clone_size: .
j_call: TRBJ2-1
v_call: TRBV5-1
cdr3_length: 16
d_call: TRBD2
cdr3_aa: CASSPRGSGSYNEQFF
cdr3_nt: TGCGCCAGCAGCCCCCGGGGAAGCGGGAGTTACAATGAGCAGTTCTTC

clone_size: .
j_call: TRBJ1-3
v_call: TRBV10-1
cdr3_length: 15
d_call: .
cdr3_aa: CASSDPASSRNTIYF
cdr3_nt: TGCGCCAGCAGTGATCCAGCTAGCAGCCGAAACACCATATATTTT

clone_size: few
j_call: TRBJ1-4
v_call: TRBV10-3
cdr3_length: 14
d_call: TRBD1
cdr3_aa: CAIRPETGEEKLFF
cdr3_nt: TGTGCCATCAGACCTGAGACAGGGGAAGAAAAACTGTTTTTT

clone_size: .
j_call: TRBJ2-1
v_call: TRBV7-9
cdr3_length: 17
d_call: TRBD2
cdr3_aa: CASSANVGTSGFNEQFF
cdr3_nt: TGTGCCAGCAGCGCAAACGTTGGGACTAGCGGTTTCAATGAGCAGTTCTTC

clone_size: .
j_call: TRBJ1-5
v_call: TRBV19
cdr3_length: 15
d_call: .
cdr3_aa: CASSIWEDSNQPQHF
cdr3_nt: TGTGCCAGTAGTATTTGGGAGGATAGCAATCAGCCCCAGCATTTT

clone_size: .
j_call: TRBJ2-3
v_call: TRBV25-1
cdr3_length: 13
d_call: .
cdr3_aa: CASAASYTDTQYF
cdr3_nt: TGTGCCAGTGCGGCAAGTTACACAGATACGCAGTATTTT

clone_size: .
j_call: TRBJ2-1
v_call: TRBV2
cdr3_length: 17
d_call: TRBD2
cdr3_aa: CASSEAGAAGGPDEQFF
cdr3_nt: TGTGCCAGCAGTGAAGCGGGTGCGGCGGGAGGGCCGGATGAGCAGTTCTTC

clone_size: .
j_call: TRBJ2-2
v_call: TRBV2
cdr3_length: 14
d_call: .
cdr3_aa: CASSAQGLTGELFF
cdr3_nt: TGTGCCAGCAGTGCCCAGGGGCTGACCGGGGAGCTGTTTTTT

clone_size: .
j_call: TRBJ1-1
v_call: TRBV19
cdr3_length: 14
d_call: .
cdr3_aa: CASRAQGKNTEAFF
cdr3_nt: TGTGCCAGTAGAGCCCAGGGGAAGAACACTGAAGCTTTCTTT